This T cell receptor (beta chain) comes out of a study of T-cell reconstitution after alpha-beta-depleted transplantation in children. Study-wide findings and caveats: Two months or so post-transplant, alpha-beta T cells reportedly derived from several hundred expanded graft clones. Recipient T cells and thymic progenitors that survived gave rise to the high TCRbeta diversity observed at day 60 in some patients. Newly produced T cells mostly accounted for T-cell counts and diversity one year post-transplant.

Comment on this clonotype: The antigen remains undetermined. An end of the junction does not agree with germline; a read error may underlie this.

The germline gives CDR1 SGDLS, CDR2 YYNGEE. This CDR3 contains 15 residues. Preparation of the TCRbeta library involved a method that used unique molecular identifiers. TCRdb analysed the PCR reads with MiXCR anew, one entry per CDR3 protein. The sample lists almost 250,000 distinct CDR3 sequences, 20% to 30% seen once, with 2.6% in the top ten. The source was PBMCs, collected before TCRalphabeta/CD19-depleted stem cell transplant. This TCR derives from a girl aged 2 to 10 with Fanconi anemia, due to receive a stem cell transplant. The V call is TRBV9, the J call TRBJ2-1, with TRBD2 as a possible D gene (6 bases). CDR3: CASSGSSTNRELESF. The CDR3 nucleotides are TGTGCCAGCAGCGGTAGTAGTACTAACCGGGAGCTCGAGTCGTTC.